These 18 T cell receptor beta chains came from one sample sequenced in a study of T cells after yellow fever vaccination. Each CDR3 protein gets one entry after TCRdb re-called the 5' RACE reads with MiXCR. The table records some 600,000 distinct CDR3 sequences, about 15% of them present only once. Specimen: PBMCs, collected less than 6 days after the first yellow fever vaccination. The receptor source for this set is a man younger than 35 who received the YFV17D yellow fever vaccine.

The chain links TRBV5-1 to TRBJ2-7, with TRBD2 identical over 8 bases. Germline-derived CDR1 and CDR2 are SGHRS and YFSETQ. The CDR3 loop spans 13 amino acids. The ends lost 4 bases at V and 5 bases at J; junction bases unmatched: 5. Here the CDR3 reads CASSPGTRNEQYF. CDR3 in DNA: TGCGCCAGCAGCCCCGGGACTAGAAACGAGCAGTACTTC.

This clonotype was detected ten times or more. The chain links TRBV5-1 to TRBJ2-1, with a possible D match to TRBD1 (6 bases). In germline, CDR1 is SGHRS, CDR2 YFSETQ. This CDR3 region has 13 residues. V gave up 3 bases and J gave up 5 bases, with 9 bases separating them. The CDR3 region is CASSWGPNNEQFF. The CDR3 DNA reads as TGCGCCAGCAGCTGGGGGCCTAACAATGAGCAGTTCTTC.

This clonotype was seen only a few times. This CDR3 reads CASGTGTENTEAFF. The CDR3 nucleotides read TGTGCCAGCGGAACGGGGACAGAGAACACTGAAGCTTTCTTT. The chain has TRBV12-3 or TRBV12-4 and TRBJ1-1; 7 positions agree with TRBD1. The CDR3 runs 14 residues. With V trimmed by 8 bases and J by 1 base, 7 bases remained unmatched.

This clonotype came up a few times. The chain carries TRBV2 and TRBJ2-3; 12 bases agree with TRBD1. CDR3 size: 16 residues. Germline-derived CDR1 and CDR2 are SNHLY and FYNNEI. The V and J ends lost 5 bases and 4 bases, in that order; junction bases with no gene match: 7. The CDR3 loop reads CASSFTGTGGADTQYF. The CDR3 DNA sequence: TGTGCCAGCAGTTTTACCGGGACAGGGGGCGCAGATACGCAGTATTTT.

This clonotype was counted between two and nine times. The CDR3: CASSFSGSGNTIYF. The CDR3 DNA reads as TGTGCCAGCAGCTTCTCTGGGTCTGGAAACACCATATATTTT. This rearrangement joins TRBV7-2 to TRBJ1-3; D ambiguous. Germline V CDR1 and CDR2: SGHTA, FQGNSA. This CDR3 is 14 amino acids long. V lost 3 bases to trimming and J lost 1 base, with 7 bases between them.

The rearrangement joins TRBV20-1 to TRBJ2-5, with 8 bases that match TRBD1. The CDR3 covers 13 residues. Germline values: CDR1 DFQATT, CDR2 SNEGSKA (reference sequence). V dropped 5 bases and J dropped 5; count of bases not matched to a gene: 7. CDR3 region: CSAPDRVLETQYF. CDR3 DNA: TGCAGTGCTCCGGACAGGGTTCTTGAGACCCAGTACTTC.

The chain combines TRBV11-2 with TRBJ2-5, with a possible D match to TRBD2 (5 bases). Trimming took 1 base from V and 7 from J, leaving 10 bases between them. Per the germline V gene, CDR1 is SGHAT and CDR2 is FQNNGV. The length of the CDR3 is 13 residues. The CDR3 protein is CASSLAGGGTQYF. CDR3 sequence (DNA): TGTGCCAGCAGCTTAGCAGGCGGAGGGACCCAGTACTTC.

The chain combines TRBV4-1 with TRBJ1-5; D remains ambiguous. This CDR3 is 16 amino acids long. CDR1 is MGHRA, CDR2 YSYEKL, per germline. V shed 0 bases and J shed 0 bases, with 9 bases lying between them. The CDR3 loop is CASSQEDLGSNQPQHF. DNA for the CDR3: TGCGCCAGCAGCCAAGAAGACTTGGGTAGCAATCAGCCCCAGCATTTT.

This clonotype has only a few counts. J is TRBJ2-3 and V is TRBV9; TRBD1 or TRBD2 may be the D gene (5 bases each). CDR3 length: 15 amino acids. Germline V gene lookup returns CDR1 SGDLS and CDR2 YYNGEE. Trimming pared 0 bases from V and 2 bases from J, leaving 10 bases between. The CDR3 here is CASSVAPGHTDTQYF. Here the CDR3 DNA reads TGTGCCAGCAGCGTAGCGCCGGGGCACACAGATACGCAGTATTTT.

The chain has TRBV6-6 and TRBJ1-5; D ambiguous. The CDR3 is 13 residues long. CDR1 and CDR2 (germline): MNHNY, SVGAGI (reference sequence). V was shortened by 0 bases and J by 5 bases, with 5 bases between the two germline ends. The CDR3 bases are TGTGCCAGCAGTTACTCTGTGGATCAGCCCCAGCATTTT. This gives the protein CASSYSVDQPQHF.

The gene calls are TRBV5-1 and TRBJ1-5; TRBD1 might be the D (6 bases). Germline CDR1 and CDR2: SGHRS and YFSETQ. Trimming pared 2 bases from V and 0 bases from J, leaving 12 bases between. The CDR3 loop spans 16 amino acids. The CDR3 region is CASSFGGADSNQPQHF. The CDR3 DNA is TGCGCCAGCAGCTTTGGGGGGGCGGATAGCAATCAGCCCCAGCATTTT.

This clonotype was counted between two and nine times. The chain links TRBV7-2 to TRBJ2-7; 9 positions agree with TRBD1. The CDR3 length is 15 residues. Germline CDR1 SGHTA, CDR2 FQGNSA. V trimming: 1 base; J trimming: 5 bases; junction bases outside the gene matches: 6. The CDR3 nucleotides read TGTGCCAGCAGCTTAGTCGGGACAGGGACCAACGAGCAGTACTTC. It is translated as CASSLVGTGTNEQYF.

This clonotype was counted only a few times. The chain carries TRBV4-2 and TRBJ2-3, with a tentative D call TRBD2 (6 bases). Trimming pared 0 bases from V and 4 bases from J, leaving 11 bases between. The CDR3 runs to 15 residues. The germline V gene encodes CDR1 LGHNA and CDR2 YNFKEQ. CDR3 DNA sequence: TGTGCCAGCAGCCAAGATCGGCTAGCGCCAGATACGCAGTATTTT. Translation: CASSQDRLAPDTQYF.

The rearrangement joins TRBV12-3 or TRBV12-4 to TRBJ1-1; D is possibly TRBD1 (6 bases). There are 13 residues in the CDR3. V dropped 2 bases and J dropped 6 bases, with 10 bases sitting between them. The CDR3 here is CASSLQGRAEAFF. The CDR3 DNA is TGTGCCAGCAGTTTACAGGGGCGGGCTGAAGCTTTCTTT.

This clonotype has just a few counts. This chain uses TRBV10-3 with TRBJ2-3; D may be TRBD2 (5 bases). Germline assignment: CDR1 ENHRY and CDR2 SYGVKD. The V and J ends lost 6 bases and 5 bases respectively, with 12 bases between them. The CDR3 spans 13 residues. Here the CDR3 reads CAISEGSGDTQYF. DNA for the CDR3: TGTGCCATCAGCGAGGGTTCGGGAGATACGCAGTATTTT.

V is TRBV2 and J is TRBJ1-5, with 8 bases matching TRBD1. The CDR3 spans 15 residues. V was pared by 8 bases and J by 2 bases, with 8 bases of the junction left unmatched. The germline V gene has CDR1 SNHLY and CDR2 FYNNEI. The CDR3 nucleotides read TGTGCCAGCCGGACAGGGCCGGTCGGCAATCAGCCCCAGCATTTT. Protein: CASRTGPVGNQPQHF.

The V and J genes are TRBV20-1 and TRBJ1-2; a weak D match, TRBD1 (6 bases). CDR1 is DFQATT, CDR2 SNEGSKA, per germline (reference sequence). V was clipped by 4 bases and J by 8 bases, with 14 bases between them. This CDR3 has 12 residues. CDR3 DNA sequence: TGCAGTGCTACCCCGGGGGGCCAAGGCTACACCTTC. Translation gives CSATPGGQGYTF.

This clonotype occurred many times. The chain carries TRBV23-1 and TRBJ2-5, with D possibly matching TRBD2 (7 bases). TRBV23-1 is assigned to the ORF class and has an uncertain function. Between the trimmed V and J ends, which lost 0 bases and 3 bases, there was a span of 17 bases. The CDR3 totals 17 residues. The DNA of the CDR3 is TGCGCCAGCAGTCAATCGCCCGCGGGGGCCGGGAAAGAGACCCAGTACTTC. Encoded protein: CASSQSPAGAGKETQYF.